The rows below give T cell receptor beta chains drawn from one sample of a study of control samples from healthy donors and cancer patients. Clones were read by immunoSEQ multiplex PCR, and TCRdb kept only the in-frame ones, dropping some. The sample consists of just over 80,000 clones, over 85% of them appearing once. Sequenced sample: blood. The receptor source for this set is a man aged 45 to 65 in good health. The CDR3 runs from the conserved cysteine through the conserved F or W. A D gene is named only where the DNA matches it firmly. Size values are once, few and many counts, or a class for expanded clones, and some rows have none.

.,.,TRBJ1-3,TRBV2,CASSEALRGIGGNTIYF,TGTGCCAGCAGTGAAGCGCTAAGAGGGATAGGAGGAAACACCATATATTTT
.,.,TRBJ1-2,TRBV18,CASSPDGVNYGYTF,TGTGCCAGCTCACCCGATGGGGTTAACTATGGCTACACCTTC
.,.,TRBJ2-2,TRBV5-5,CASTPGLHGASATGELFF,TGTGCCAGCACCCCCGGGCTTCACGGAGCTTCTGCCACCGGGGAGCTGTTTTTT
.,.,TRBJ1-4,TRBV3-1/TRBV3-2,CATANEKLFF,TGTGCCACCGCGAATGAAAAACTGTTTTTT
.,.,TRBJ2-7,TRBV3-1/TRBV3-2,CASSQEGGEQYF,TGTGCCAGCAGCCAAGAAGGGGGGGAGCAGTACTTC
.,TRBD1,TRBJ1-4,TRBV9,CASSVQGVANEKLFF,TGTGCCAGCAGCGTGCAGGGGGTAGCTAATGAAAAACTGTTTTTT
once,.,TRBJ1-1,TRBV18,CASSPPTGMDTEAFF,TGTGCCAGCTCACCACCCACAGGGATGGATACTGAAGCTTTCTTT
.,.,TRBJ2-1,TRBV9,CASSVGRGSYNEQFF,TGTGCCAGCAGCGTAGGGAGGGGGTCCTACAATGAGCAGTTCTTC
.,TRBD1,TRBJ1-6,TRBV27,CASSFGQGGSPLHF,TGTGCCAGCAGTTTCGGACAGGGAGGTTCACCCCTCCACTTT
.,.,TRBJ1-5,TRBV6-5,CASGQPNQPQHF,TGTGCCAGCGGGCAGCCTAATCAGCCCCAGCATTTT
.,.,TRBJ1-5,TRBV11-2,CASSFGQLNQPQHF,TGTGCCAGCAGCTTTGGGCAGTTGAATCAGCCCCAGCATTTT
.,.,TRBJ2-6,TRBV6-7,CASVNGQLISGANVLTF,TGTGCCAGCGTAAACGGACAGCTAATCTCTGGGGCCAACGTCCTGACTTTC
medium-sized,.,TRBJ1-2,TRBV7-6,CASSLDPGANFYGYTF,TGTGCCAGCAGCTTAGACCCGGGGGCAAACTTCTATGGCTACACCTTC
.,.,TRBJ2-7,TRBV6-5,CASSYSRIAYEQYF,TGTGCCAGCAGTTACTCGAGAATAGCCTACGAGCAGTACTTC
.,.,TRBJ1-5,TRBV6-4,CASSDSGGRYSNQPQHF,TGTGCCAGCAGTGACTCTGGTGGCAGGTATAGCAATCAGCCCCAGCATTTT
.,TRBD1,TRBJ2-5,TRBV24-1,CATSAGRGLGETQYF,TGTGCCACCAGTGCCGGCAGGGGGCTAGGAGAGACCCAGTACTTC
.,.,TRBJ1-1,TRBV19,CASKTTVSNTEAFF,TGTGCCAGTAAGACGACAGTTTCGAACACTGAAGCTTTCTTT
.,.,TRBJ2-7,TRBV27,CASSSGGFYEQYF,TGTGCCAGCAGCAGTGGGGGGTTTTACGAGCAGTACTTC
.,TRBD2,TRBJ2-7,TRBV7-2,CASSLVWGLVLYEQYF,TGTGCCAGCAGCTTAGTATGGGGACTAGTGCTCTACGAGCAGTACTTC
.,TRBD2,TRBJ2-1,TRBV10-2,CASSGGGGVGEQFF,TGCGCCAGCAGTGGGGGGGGAGGTGTTGGTGAGCAGTTCTTC
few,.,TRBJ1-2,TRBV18,CASSPGGNYGYTF,TGTGCCAGCTCACCGGGGGGTAACTATGGCTACACCTTC
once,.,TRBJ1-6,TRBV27,CASSLVGRPNSPLHF,TGTGCCAGCAGTTTAGTAGGGCGACCCAATTCACCCCTCCACTTT
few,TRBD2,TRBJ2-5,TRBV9,CASSVESTSRETQYF,TGTGCCAGCAGCGTAGAATCGACTAGCAGGGAGACCCAGTACTTC
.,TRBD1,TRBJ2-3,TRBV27,CASSSYRGRSTDTQYF,TGTGCCAGCAGCTCTTACAGGGGGCGAAGCACAGATACGCAGTATTTT
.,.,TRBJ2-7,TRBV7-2,CASSFLPGPTYEQYF,TGTGCCAGCAGCTTTTTACCGGGACCTACCTACGAGCAGTACTTC
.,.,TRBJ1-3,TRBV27,CASSLKVSGNTIYF,TGTGCCAGCAGTTTAAAAGTCTCTGGAAACACCATATATTTT
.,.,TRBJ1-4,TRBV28,CASSPQGRSYITSTNEKLFF,TGTGCCAGCAGTCCCCAAGGCAGGTCCTATATAACCTCAACTAATGAAAAACTGTTTTTT
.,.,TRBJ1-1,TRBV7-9,CASSLTPRETEAFF,TGTGCCAGCAGCTTAACCCCCCGGGAGACTGAAGCTTTCTTT
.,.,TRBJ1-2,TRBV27,CASTLSAEGHYGYTF,TGTGCCAGCACCTTGTCTGCGGAAGGGCACTATGGCTACACCTTC
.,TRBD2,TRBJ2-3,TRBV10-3,CAISEGTREDTQYF,TGTGCCATCAGTGAGGGGACTAGAGAGGATACGCAGTATTTT
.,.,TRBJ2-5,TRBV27,CASSSQETQYF,TGTGCCAGCAGTTCCCAAGAGACCCAGTACTTC
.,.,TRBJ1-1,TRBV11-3,CASRKQGGPNTEAFF,TGTGCCAGCAGGAAACAGGGCGGACCGAACACTGAAGCTTTCTTT
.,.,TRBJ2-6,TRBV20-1,CSASRGPLTGANVLTF,TGCAGTGCTAGTCGGGGACCTCTCACTGGGGCCAACGTCCTGACTTTC
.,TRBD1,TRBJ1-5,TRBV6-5,CASNQGARQPQHF,TGTGCCAGCAATCAGGGGGCCAGGCAGCCCCAGCATTTT
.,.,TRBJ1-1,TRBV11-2,CASSYENTEAFF,TGTGCCAGCAGCTACGAGAACACTGAAGCTTTCTTT
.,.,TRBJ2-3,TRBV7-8,CASSLYPGDTQYF,TGTGCCAGCAGCTTATACCCGGGAGATACGCAGTATTTT
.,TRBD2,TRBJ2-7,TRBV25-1,CASSEMGSGGYEQYF,TGTGCCAGCAGTGAAATGGGTAGCGGGGGTTACGAGCAGTACTTC
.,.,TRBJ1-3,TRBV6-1,CASSEGPWNTIYF,TGTGCCAGCAGTGAGGGACCTTGGAACACCATATATTTT
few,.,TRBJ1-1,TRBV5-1,CASSATGNTEAFF,TGCGCCAGCAGCGCAACAGGGAACACTGAAGCTTTCTTT
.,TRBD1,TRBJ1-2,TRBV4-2,CASSQVTGDGYTF,TGTGCCAGCAGCCAAGTAACAGGGGATGGCTACACCTTC